The clone carrying this T cell receptor (beta chain) was observed a few times. Its antigen is unknown. A second PCR of about 6 to 11 cycles used a sample-barcoded 5' primer and a J-beta primer mix. The template-switch adaptor, which had 12 random nucleotides, put a tag on each cDNA molecule. TCRdb passed the 5' RACE reads through MiXCR, listing each CDR3 protein once. The sample has 730,000 or so distinct CDR3 sequences; 43% are singletons. Isolation recovered at least 7 million PBMCs from every sample. Trimming removed 3 bases from V and 5 bases from J, with 7 bases in between. Germline lookup yields CDR1 SGDLS and CDR2 YYNGEE. The CDR3 is made up of 12 amino acids. The data originate from a study of blood T cells in healthy people across ages. General study findings and limits: It was found that TCR beta diversity correlated strongly with the percentage of naive T cells. Unknown CMV status may confound age-related changes in expanded clones.

The sequencing input was blood. The TCR originated in a woman aged 55-69 years in good health. The V call is TRBV9, the J call TRBJ2-3, with D uncertain. The CDR3 loop reads CASSEPQDTQYF. The CDR3 bases are TGTGCCAGCAGCGAGCCTCAAGATACGCAGTATTTT. The whole variable domain, filled in from reference TRBV9 and TRBJ2-3, reads DSGVTQTPKHLITATGQRVTLRCSPRSGDLSVYWYQQSLDQGLQFLIQYYNGEERAKGNILERFSAQQFPDLHSELNLSSLELGDSALYFCASSEPQDTQYFGPGTRLTVL.